This passage covers 17 T cell receptor beta chains from one sample sequenced in a study of blood T cell repertoires in COVID-19. The table came from immunoSEQ multiplex PCR; TCRdb's copy has only in-frame clones and leaves some out. Among a few hundred thousand clones listed, around nine tenths were seen once. Material for sequencing was PBMCs or T cells enriched from blood (not recorded which). All receptors derive from an older woman who had recovered from COVID-19.

This chain connects TRBV2 to TRBJ2-7, with D hard to call. The CDR3 has 12 amino acids. CDR1 SNHLY and CDR2 FYNNEI come from the germline V gene. With 5 bases removed from V and 3 bases from J, the gap between germline ends came to 8 bases. The CDR3 sequence: CASSLYNYEQYF. CDR3 DNA: TGTGCCAGCAGTTTGTACAACTACGAGCAGTACTTC.

V and J are TRBV6-5 and TRBJ2-5, with D unclear. Germline CDR1 MNHEY, CDR2 SVGAGI. Trimming removed 0 bases at V and 5 bases at J, with 7 bases between. This CDR3 comprises 13 residues. Here the CDR3 DNA reads TGTGCCAGCAGTTACTCGAGGCTCGAGACCCAGTACTTC. It specifies CASSYSRLETQYF.

The chain employs TRBV5-4 and TRBJ1-2; D gene ambiguous. The CDR3 sequence is 14 residues long. The V gene's germline CDR1 is SGHNT and CDR2 YYREEE (reference sequence). Trimming took off 0 bases at V and 2 bases at J, with 8 bases between the two ends. CDR3 coding DNA: TGTGCCAGCAGCTTGGGTAGCCAAAACTATGGCTACACCTTC. This sequence encodes CASSLGSQNYGYTF.

This chain uses TRBV5-1 with TRBJ2-5; D may be TRBD2 (6 bases). V shed 1 base and J shed 4 bases, with 14 bases lying between them. This CDR3 is 15 amino acids long. Per the germline V gene, CDR1 is SGHRS and CDR2 is YFSETQ. CDR3 nucleotide sequence: TGCGCCAGCAGCTTGAGGTCGGCGGGGCTAGAGACCCAGTACTTC. It codes for CASSLRSAGLETQYF. Based on the CDR3 plus reference TRBV5-1 and TRBJ2-5, the full variable domain is KAGVTQTPRYLIKTRGQQVTLSCSPISGHRSVSWYQQTPGQGLQFLFEYFSETQRNKGNFPGRFSGRQFSNSRSEMNVSTLELGDSALYLCASSLRSAGLETQYFGPGTRLLVL.

The chain links TRBV5-1 to TRBJ2-5; unclear D gene. CDR3 length: 14 residues. Germline lookup yields CDR1 SGHRS and CDR2 YFSETQ. Trimming shortened V by 0 bases and J by 3 bases, and 9 bases separated the two germline ends. The CDR3 reads CASSLGVTKETQYF. CDR3 DNA: TGCGCCAGCAGCTTGGGGGTGACAAAAGAGACCCAGTACTTC.

J is TRBJ2-2 and V is TRBV5-1, with 7 bases matching TRBD1. Germline V gene lookup returns CDR1 SGHRS and CDR2 YFSETQ. The CDR3 loop spans 16 amino acids. Trimming removed 4 bases from V and 0 bases from J; junction bases left unmatched: 6. The CDR3 loop reads CASSNSGGPNTGELFF. The DNA for the CDR3 is TGCGCCAGCAGCAACTCAGGGGGTCCGAACACCGGGGAGCTGTTTTTT.

The chain has TRBV7-9 and TRBJ2-2, with TRBD1 matching over 9 bases. This CDR3 has 16 amino acids. Germline values: CDR1 SEHNR, CDR2 FQNEAQ (reference sequence). The junction had 9 bases not matched to a gene; V was cut back by 5 bases and J by 5 bases. In DNA, the CDR3 is TGTGCCAGCAGCCCAAGGGGGACAGGGTTAACCGGGGAGCTGTTTTTT. It encodes CASSPRGTGLTGELFF.

This sequence joins TRBV5-1 and TRBJ2-1, with 8 bases matching TRBD1. Germline lookup yields CDR1 SGHRS and CDR2 YFSETQ. CDR3 size: 15 residues. Losses at the gene ends were 1 base for V and 8 bases for J; bases not matched to a gene: 8. CDR3 in amino acids: CASSLRDRLSDEQFF. The DNA of the CDR3 is TGCGCCAGCAGCTTGAGGGACAGGCTCTCGGATGAGCAGTTCTTC.

This chain uses TRBV5-1 with TRBJ2-7; D is undetermined. The CDR3 has 12 amino acids. The germline CDR1 and CDR2 sequences are SGHRS and YFSETQ. V lost 7 bases and J 4 bases, leaving 12 bases between the germline ends. The DNA of the CDR3 is TGCGCCAGCCGCCCCGACACTTACGAGCAGTACTTC. Its translation is CASRPDTYEQYF.

The rearrangement joins TRBV12-5 to TRBJ1-1, with 9 bases fitting TRBD1. In germline, CDR1 is LGHNT, CDR2 FRNRAP. Unmatched junction bases numbered 4, after V lost 6 bases and J lost 5 bases. There are 13 residues in the CDR3. CDR3 DNA: TGTGCTAGTGGCCGGGGACAGGGTACTGAAGCTTTCTTT. Translating it yields CASGRGQGTEAFF.

The V and J genes are TRBV19 and TRBJ1-6; 8 bases fit TRBD1. This CDR3 has 14 amino acids. Unmatched junction bases numbered 3, after V lost 5 bases and J lost 6 bases. In germline, CDR1 is LNHDA, CDR2 SQIVND (reference sequence). The CDR3 DNA sequence: TGTGCCAGTAGTCCGGGACAGGTTAATTCACCCCTCCACTTT. Translating it yields CASSPGQVNSPLHF.

The CDR3: CASRSRQNNEKLFF. CDR3 DNA sequence: TGCGCCAGCAGATCCAGACAGAATAATGAAAAACTGTTTTTT. The chain is built from TRBV5-1 and TRBJ1-4; possibly TRBD1 for D (5 bases). There are 14 residues in the CDR3. Germline V gene lookup returns CDR1 SGHRS and CDR2 YFSETQ. V was shortened by 5 bases and J by 4 bases, with 12 bases between the two germline ends.

This chain connects TRBV7-2 to TRBJ2-3; the match to TRBD1 covers 8 bases. J gave up 2 bases and V 5 bases, and 9 bases lay outside the gene matches. Per the germline V gene, CDR1 is SGHTA and CDR2 is FQGNSA. The CDR3 has 16 residues. The CDR3: CASSRHRDRLTDTQYF. The CDR3 DNA reads TGTGCCAGCAGCAGACACCGGGACAGGCTCACAGATACGCAGTATTTT.

The chain carries TRBV4-1 and TRBJ1-2; no definite D call. Germline V CDR1 and CDR2: MGHRA, YSYEKL. The V and J ends lost 0 bases and 6 bases respectively, with 20 bases between them. This CDR3 is 17 amino acids long. This CDR3 is CASSQDRWAGSWDGYTF. CDR3 nucleotide sequence: TGCGCCAGCAGCCAAGATCGGTGGGCAGGAAGTTGGGATGGCTACACCTTC.

The V and J genes are TRBV28 and TRBJ1-5, with 11 nucleotides matching TRBD1. Germline CDR1 and CDR2: MDHEN and SYDVKM. V was clipped by 7 bases and J by 5 bases; unmatched bases: 7. The CDR3 sequence is 15 residues long. The CDR3 bases are TGTGCCAGCATACCACGGGACAGGGGGTATCAGCCCCAGCATTTT. Protein: CASIPRDRGYQPQHF. Full variable domain (rest looked up from reference TRBV28 and TRBJ1-5): DVKVTQSSRYLVKRTGEKVFLECVQDMDHENMFWYRQDPGLGLRLIYFSYDVKMKEKGDIPEGYSVSREKKERFSLILESASTNQTSMYLCASIPRDRGYQPQHFGDGTRLSIL.

The rearrangement links TRBV18 to TRBJ1-1, with D tentatively TRBD1 (6 bases). CDR1 KGHSH and CDR2 LQKENI come from the germline V gene. Trimming shortened V by 2 bases and J by 1 base, and 11 bases separated the two germline ends. The CDR3 has 15 amino acids. The CDR3 nucleotides read TGTGCCAGCTCACCAGAGGGGGTCTGGAACACTGAAGCTTTCTTT. This translates into CASSPEGVWNTEAFF.

The chain employs TRBV3-1 (or the pseudogene TRBV3-2) and TRBJ1-5; D unclear. In germline, CDR1 is LGHDT, CDR2 YNNKEL (reference sequence). The CDR3 runs 14 residues. The V gene lost 1 base and the J gene lost 3 bases, with 7 bases spanning the gap. The CDR3 sequence: CASSQGTLNQPQHF. In DNA form, the CDR3 reads TGTGCCAGCAGCCAAGGGACTCTCAATCAGCCCCAGCATTTT.